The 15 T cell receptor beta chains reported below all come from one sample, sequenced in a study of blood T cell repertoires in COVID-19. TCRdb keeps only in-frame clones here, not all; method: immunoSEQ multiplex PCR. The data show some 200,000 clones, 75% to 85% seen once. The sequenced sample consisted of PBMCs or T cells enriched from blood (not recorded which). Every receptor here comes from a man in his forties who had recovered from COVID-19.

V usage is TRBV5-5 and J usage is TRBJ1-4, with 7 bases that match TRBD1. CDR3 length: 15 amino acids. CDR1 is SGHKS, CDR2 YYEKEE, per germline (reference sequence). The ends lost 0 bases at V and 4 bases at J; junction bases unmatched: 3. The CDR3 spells CASSLGTGSNEKLFF. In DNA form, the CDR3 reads TGTGCCAGCAGCTTGGGGACAGGCAGTAATGAAAAACTGTTTTTT.

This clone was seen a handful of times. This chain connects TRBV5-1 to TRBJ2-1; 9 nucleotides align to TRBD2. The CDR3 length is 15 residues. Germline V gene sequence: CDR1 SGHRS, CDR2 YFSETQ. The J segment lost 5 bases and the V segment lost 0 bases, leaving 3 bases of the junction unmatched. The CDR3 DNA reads TGCGCCAGCAGCTTGGGCGGGAGGGCCGACAATGAGCAGTTCTTC. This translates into CASSLGGRADNEQFF.

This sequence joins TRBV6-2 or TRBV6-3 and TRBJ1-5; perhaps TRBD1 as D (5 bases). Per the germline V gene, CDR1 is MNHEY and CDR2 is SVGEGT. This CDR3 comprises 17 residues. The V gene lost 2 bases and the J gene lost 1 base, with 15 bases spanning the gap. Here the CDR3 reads CASSYPGEGISNQPQHF. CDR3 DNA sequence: TGTGCCAGCAGTTACCCGGGGGAGGGAATAAGCAATCAGCCCCAGCATTTT.

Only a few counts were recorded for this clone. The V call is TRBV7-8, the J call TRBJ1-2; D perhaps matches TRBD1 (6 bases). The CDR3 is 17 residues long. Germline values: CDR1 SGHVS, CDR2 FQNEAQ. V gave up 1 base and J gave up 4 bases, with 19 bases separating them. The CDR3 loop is CASSLELRTAIFYGYTF. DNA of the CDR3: TGTGCCAGCAGCTTAGAGCTCAGGACAGCCATCTTCTATGGCTACACCTTC. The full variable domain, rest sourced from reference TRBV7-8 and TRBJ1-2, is GAGVSQSPRYKVAKRGQDVALRCDPISGHVSLFWYQQALGQGPEFLTYFQNEAQLDKSGLPSDRFFAERPEGSVSTLKIQRTQQEDSAVYLCASSLELRTAIFYGYTFGSGTRLTVV.

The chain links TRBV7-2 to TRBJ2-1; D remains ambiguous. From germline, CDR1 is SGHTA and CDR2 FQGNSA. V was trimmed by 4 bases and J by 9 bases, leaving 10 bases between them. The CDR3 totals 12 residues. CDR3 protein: CASSSYHGEQFF. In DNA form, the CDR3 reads TGTGCCAGCAGCTCCTATCACGGTGAGCAGTTCTTC.

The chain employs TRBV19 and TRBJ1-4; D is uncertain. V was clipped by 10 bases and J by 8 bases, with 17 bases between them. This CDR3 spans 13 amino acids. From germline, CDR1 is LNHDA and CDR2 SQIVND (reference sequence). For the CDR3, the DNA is TGTGCCACCAGTGAGACGGCAGGCGAAAAACTGTTTTTT. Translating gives CATSETAGEKLFF.

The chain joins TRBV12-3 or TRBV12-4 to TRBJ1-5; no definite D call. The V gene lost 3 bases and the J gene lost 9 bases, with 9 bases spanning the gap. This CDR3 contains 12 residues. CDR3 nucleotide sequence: TGTGCCAGCAGTTTTTCTCTTAGGCCCCAGCATTTT. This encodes CASSFSLRPQHF.

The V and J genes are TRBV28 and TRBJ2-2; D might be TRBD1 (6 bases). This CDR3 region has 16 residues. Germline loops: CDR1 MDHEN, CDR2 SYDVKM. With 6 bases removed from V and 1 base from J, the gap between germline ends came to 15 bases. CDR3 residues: CASRERGGRNTGELFF. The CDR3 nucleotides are TGTGCCAGCAGGGAAAGAGGGGGACGGAACACCGGGGAGCTGTTTTTT.

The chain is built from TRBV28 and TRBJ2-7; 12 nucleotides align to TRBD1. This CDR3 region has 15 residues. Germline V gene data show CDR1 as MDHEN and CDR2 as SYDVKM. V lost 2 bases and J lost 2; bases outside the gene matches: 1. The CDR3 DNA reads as TGTGCCAGCAGTTTAGGGACAGGGGGCCCCTACGAGCAGTACTTC. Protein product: CASSLGTGGPYEQYF. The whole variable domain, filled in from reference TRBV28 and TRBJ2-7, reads DVKVTQSSRYLVKRTGEKVFLECVQDMDHENMFWYRQDPGLGLRLIYFSYDVKMKEKGDIPEGYSVSREKKERFSLILESASTNQTSMYLCASSLGTGGPYEQYFGPGTRLTVT.

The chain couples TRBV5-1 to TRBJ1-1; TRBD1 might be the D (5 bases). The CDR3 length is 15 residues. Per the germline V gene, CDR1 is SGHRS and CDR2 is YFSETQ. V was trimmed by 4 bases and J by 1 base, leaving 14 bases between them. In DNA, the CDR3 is TGCGCCAGCAGCCCCGGCGGGGGAGAGAACACTGAAGCTTTCTTT. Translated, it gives CASSPGGGENTEAFF.

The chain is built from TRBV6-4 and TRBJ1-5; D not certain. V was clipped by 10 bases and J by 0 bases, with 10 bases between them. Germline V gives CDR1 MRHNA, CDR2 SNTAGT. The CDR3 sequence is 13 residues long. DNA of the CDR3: TGTGCCACCGACATCCCTAGCAATCAGCCCCAGCATTTT. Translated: CATDIPSNQPQHF.

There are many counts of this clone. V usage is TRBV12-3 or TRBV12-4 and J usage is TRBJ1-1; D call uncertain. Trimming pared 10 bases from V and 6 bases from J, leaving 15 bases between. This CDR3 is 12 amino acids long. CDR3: CANEPSGSEAFF. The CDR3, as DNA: TGTGCCAACGAACCCTCAGGTTCTGAAGCTTTCTTT.

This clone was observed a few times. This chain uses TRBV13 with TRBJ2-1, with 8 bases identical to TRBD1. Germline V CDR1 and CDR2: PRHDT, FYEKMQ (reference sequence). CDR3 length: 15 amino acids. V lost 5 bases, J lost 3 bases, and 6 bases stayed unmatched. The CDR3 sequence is CASSPGQVIYNEQFF. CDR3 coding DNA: TGTGCCAGCAGCCCGGGACAGGTAATCTACAATGAGCAGTTCTTC. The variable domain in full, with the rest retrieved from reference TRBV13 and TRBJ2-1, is AAGVIQSPRHLIKEKRETATLKCYPIPRHDTVYWYQQGPGQDPQFLISFYEKMQSDKGSIPDRFSAQQFSDYHSELNMSSLELGDSALYFCASSPGQVIYNEQFFGPGTRLTVL.

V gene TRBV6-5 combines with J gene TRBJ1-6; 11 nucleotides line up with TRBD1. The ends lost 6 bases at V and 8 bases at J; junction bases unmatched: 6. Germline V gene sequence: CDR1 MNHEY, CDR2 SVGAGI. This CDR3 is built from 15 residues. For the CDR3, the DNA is TGTGCCAGCAGGGCGGACAGGGGGCAATATTCACCCCTCCACTTT. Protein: CASRADRGQYSPLHF.

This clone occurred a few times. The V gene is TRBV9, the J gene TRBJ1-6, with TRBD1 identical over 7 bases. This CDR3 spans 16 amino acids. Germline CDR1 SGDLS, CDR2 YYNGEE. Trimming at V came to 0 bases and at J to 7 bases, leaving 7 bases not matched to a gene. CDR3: CASSVGDRVDNSPLHF. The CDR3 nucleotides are TGTGCCAGCAGCGTAGGAGACAGGGTGGACAATTCACCCCTCCACTTT.